One sample yielded the 28 T cell receptor beta chains listed below, sequenced in a study of metastatic and nonmetastatic thyroid tumors. Thyroid surgery was performed in patients who had received no treatment beforehand. From the PCR reads, TCRdb re-called clones with MiXCR. The sample holds about 38,000 clones, 26% seen once. The sequenced material came from blood. The receptors stem from a female donor with papillary thyroid cancer or a benign thyroid nodule (not recorded which). Some clones in this sample may be carry-over from other donors' samples.

Ten or more counts support this clone. The CDR3 sequence: CASSLDPGEAFF. The DNA for the CDR3 is TGTGCCAGCAGTTTAGACCCGGGTGAAGCTTTCTTT. The V call is TRBV12-3 or TRBV12-4, the J call TRBJ1-1; D call uncertain. The CDR3 contains 12 residues. V lost 1 base and J lost 7, with 7 bases in between.

This clone was recorded at least ten times. The chain is built from TRBV6-1 and TRBJ2-3; 11 nucleotides agree with TRBD1. This CDR3 is 14 amino acids long. V gave up 3 bases and J gave up 4 bases; unmatched junction bases: 0. The germline CDR1 and CDR2 sequences are MNHNS and SASEGT. The CDR3 DNA reads as TGTGCCAGCAGTGAGGGACAGGGGGCAGATACGCAGTATTTT. This codes for CASSEGQGADTQYF.

This clone was seen a few times. V usage is TRBV28 and J usage is TRBJ1-2; 7 bases are a match to TRBD1. Germline loops: CDR1 MDHEN, CDR2 SYDVKM. J lost 4 bases, V lost 9 bases, and 14 bases had no gene match. CDR3 length: 15 residues. CDR3 loop: CASATQGGGGYGYTF. CDR3 nucleotide sequence: TGTGCCAGTGCTACCCAGGGAGGGGGCGGCTATGGCTACACCTTC.

This clone was counted a few times. This sequence joins TRBV6-4 and TRBJ2-1; 9 bases fit TRBD1. V shed 5 bases, J shed 0 bases, and the junction held 2 bases outside the gene matches. CDR3 length equals 15 residues. CDR1 is MRHNA and CDR2 is SNTAGT in the germline V gene. This CDR3 is CASSQTGGSYNEQFF. As DNA, the CDR3 is TGTGCCAGCAGTCAGACAGGGGGCTCCTACAATGAGCAGTTCTTC.

This clone is labeled as medium-sized. This specimen includes other DNA sequences encoding the same CDR3. This chain uses TRBV6-1 with TRBJ2-1; 11 positions agree with TRBD1. This CDR3 is built from 15 residues. CDR1 is MNHNS, CDR2 SASEGT, per germline. V trimming: 2 bases; J trimming: 7 bases; junction bases outside the gene matches: 4. In DNA form, the CDR3 reads TGTGCCAGCAGTGAACGGACAGGGGGCTATAATGAGCAGTTCTTC. It is translated as CASSERTGGYNEQFF.

This clone was counted at least ten times. This rearrangement joins TRBV11-2 to TRBJ2-3; no firm D call. The CDR3 length is 15 residues. V was cut by 4 bases and J by 0 bases, with 11 bases left in between. CDR1 is SGHAT and CDR2 is FQNNGV in the germline V gene. CDR3 DNA: TGTGCCAGCAGCTCATATAGAGATAGCACAGATACGCAGTATTTT. Translation gives CASSSYRDSTDTQYF.

The chain recombines TRBV20-1 with TRBJ2-1; 8 nucleotides line up with TRBD2. Germline CDR1 and CDR2: DFQATT and SNEGSKA (reference sequence). The CDR3 spans 15 residues. V was pared by 4 bases and J by 2 bases, with 7 bases of the junction left unmatched. CDR3 DNA: TGCAGTGCTAACCCGAAGCGGGAGACCTACAATGAGCAGTTCTTC. It encodes CSANPKRETYNEQFF.

This chain links TRBV28 with TRBJ2-7; maybe TRBD2 (6 bases). The V end lost 5 bases, the J end lost 3 bases, and 17 bases lay between the germline ends. The CDR3 totals 15 residues. Germline CDR1 reads MDHEN; CDR2 reads SYDVKM. In nucleotides, the CDR3 is TGTGCCAGCAGTCAGACTAGTGGAGGTAGCTACGAGCAGTACTTC. Translated, it gives CASSQTSGGSYEQYF.

The chain is built from TRBV3-1 and TRBJ1-1; D not resolved. V lost 4 bases and J 1 base, leaving 10 bases between the germline ends. The CDR3 is 14 residues long. Germline assignment: CDR1 LGHDT and CDR2 YNNKEL (reference sequence). The CDR3 sequence: CASSRTQENTEAFF. Written as DNA, the CDR3 is TGTGCCAGCAGCCGAACACAAGAGAACACTGAAGCTTTCTTT.

This clone came up a few times. This sequence joins TRBV6-1 and TRBJ2-7; possibly TRBD1 for D (5 bases). The CDR3 runs to 14 residues. Trimming cost V 2 bases and J 1 base, with 9 bases left between them. Per the germline V gene, CDR1 is MNHNS and CDR2 is SASEGT. The CDR3 reads CASSEQGFSYEQYF. In DNA form, the CDR3 reads TGTGCCAGCAGTGAACAGGGATTTTCCTACGAGCAGTACTTC.

This clone was recorded at least ten times. This chain uses TRBV28 with TRBJ1-5; D might be TRBD1 (6 bases). This CDR3 has 14 residues. Per germline, CDR1 MDHEN and CDR2 SYDVKM. The germline V and J ends were trimmed by 7 bases and 4 bases, with 14 bases remaining between them. This chain's CDR3 is CASTLDGQNQPQHF. CDR3 coding DNA: TGTGCCAGCACCCTGGACGGACAGAATCAGCCCCAGCATTTT. The whole variable domain, filled in from reference TRBV28 and TRBJ1-5, reads DVKVTQSSRYLVKRTGEKVFLECVQDMDHENMFWYRQDPGLGLRLIYFSYDVKMKEKGDIPEGYSVSREKKERFSLILESASTNQTSMYLCASTLDGQNQPQHFGDGTRLSIL.

The rearrangement links TRBV4-1 to TRBJ2-7; TRBD1 matches at 10 bases. V gave up 3 bases and J gave up 9 bases; unmatched junction bases: 5. The CDR3 is made up of 13 amino acids. CDR1 is MGHRA, CDR2 YSYEKL, per germline. The CDR3 DNA follows: TGCGCCAGCAGCCAGAGGGACAGGGGAGTGCAGTACTTC. This translates into CASSQRDRGVQYF.

This clone is medium-sized in the sample. The rearrangement joins TRBV28 to TRBJ2-4, with TRBD1 as a possible D gene (6 bases). Trimming cost V 5 bases and J 8 bases, with 10 bases left between them. Germline assignment: CDR1 MDHEN and CDR2 SYDVKM. The CDR3 extends over 12 amino acids. The chain's CDR3 is CASSAQGYIQYF. Here the CDR3 DNA reads TGTGCCAGCAGTGCACAGGGTTACATTCAGTACTTC.

Only a few counts were recorded for this clone. J is TRBJ2-2 and V is TRBV10-1, with a tentative D call TRBD1 (5 bases). Germline V lookup: CDR1 WNHNN, CDR2 SYGVQD (reference sequence). The CDR3 contains 15 residues. The V end lost 3 bases, the J end lost 4 bases, and 12 bases lay between the germline ends. In DNA, the CDR3 is TGCGCCAGCAGTGAAGGCCCCCAGGGCACCGGGGAGCTGTTTTTT. Its protein product is CASSEGPQGTGELFF.

There are many counts of this clone. V and J are TRBV7-9 and TRBJ1-2; maybe TRBD1 (6 bases). V lost 1 base and J lost 8, with 11 bases in between. Looked up from germline, CDR1 is SEHNR and CDR2 is FQNEAQ (reference sequence). The CDR3 sequence is 13 residues long. The CDR3 region is CASSLVGGRGYTF. CDR3 nucleotides: TGTGCCAGCAGCTTAGTGGGGGGGCGAGGCTACACCTTC. Supplemented by reference TRBV7-9 and TRBJ1-2, the full variable domain reads DTGVSQNPRHKITKRGQNVTFRCDPISEHNRLYWYRQTLGQGPEFLTYFQNEAQLEKSRLLSDRFSAERPKGSFSTLEIQRTEQGDSAMYLCASSLVGGRGYTFGSGTRLTVV.

Comment on this clone: At one end the junction does not follow the germline gene, possibly because of a read error. The chain recombines TRBV7-7 with TRBJ1-5; possibly TRBD1 for D (5 bases). In germline, CDR1 is SSHAT, CDR2 FNYEAQ (reference sequence). The CDR3 extends over 15 amino acids. The CDR3 is CASRLVRGRNQPQHF. CDR3 DNA sequence: TGTGCTAGCAGGCTAGTTCGGGGGAGAAATCAGCCCCAGCATTTT.

There are many counts of this clone. The rearrangement joins TRBV5-1 to TRBJ2-4; weak D call: TRBD1 (6 bases). Germline V gene lookup returns CDR1 SGHRS and CDR2 YFSETQ. V shed 4 bases and J shed 6 bases, with 14 bases lying between them. The CDR3 contains 14 residues. The CDR3 loop is CASSPMGASNIQYF. The CDR3 nucleotides read TGCGCCAGCAGCCCTATGGGGGCTTCAAACATTCAGTACTTC. The whole variable domain, remainder taken from reference TRBV5-1 and TRBJ2-4, is KAGVTQTPRYLIKTRGQQVTLSCSPISGHRSVSWYQQTPGQGLQFLFEYFSETQRNKGNFPGRFSGRQFSNSRSEMNVSTLELGDSALYLCASSPMGASNIQYFGAGTRLSVL.

Note on this clone: This likely comes from a read error, as the CDR3 has no conserved phenylalanine or tryptophan at its end. The chain recombines TRBV6-2 or TRBV6-3 with TRBJ2-7, with D perhaps matching TRBD1 (7 bases). V shed 10 bases and J shed 0 bases, with 13 bases lying between them. The CDR3 has 13 residues. From germline, CDR1 is MNHEY and CDR2 SVGEGT. CDR3 coding DNA: TGTGCCATCGGAGGGGACAGCTCCTACGAGCAGTACCTC. Translated: CAIGGDSSYEQYL.

The DNA of the CDR3 is TGTGCCAGCAGCCCACCCCTAGCGCGCCAAGAGACCCAGTACTTC. It yields the protein CASSPPLARQETQYF. The V call is TRBV4-2, the J call TRBJ2-5, with D perhaps TRBD2 (6 bases). The CDR3 has 15 residues. Germline V gene lookup returns CDR1 LGHNA and CDR2 YNFKEQ. Trimming removed 4 bases from V and 1 base from J, with 13 bases in between.

J is TRBJ2-3 and V is TRBV4-3; TRBD1 matches at 8 bases. Per germline, CDR1 LGHNA and CDR2 YSLEER. The V and J ends lost 0 bases and 5 bases, in that order; junction bases with no gene match: 4. The CDR3 contains 15 residues. As DNA, the CDR3 is TGCGCCAGCAGCCAAGATTTAACAGGGGGAGATACGCAGTATTTT. Residues: CASSQDLTGGDTQYF.

This clone appeared a few times. The chain links TRBV6-1 to TRBJ2-3, with 10 bases lining up with TRBD2. The CDR3 is 15 residues long. Germline-derived CDR1 and CDR2 are MNHNS and SASEGT. V lost 6 bases and J lost 4; bases outside the gene matches: 7. CDR3 DNA: TGTGCCAGCAGACCGGGACTAGCGTATCCAGATACGCAGTATTTT. Its protein product is CASRPGLAYPDTQYF.

J is TRBJ2-1 and V is TRBV4-3; 10 bases align to TRBD2. The V gene end was trimmed by 4 bases and the J gene end by 9 bases; junction bases not matched to a gene: 9. The CDR3 runs to 15 residues. Germline assignment: CDR1 LGHNA and CDR2 YSLEER. CDR3 region: CASSPSSGSLREQFF. As DNA, the CDR3 is TGCGCCAGCAGCCCTTCTAGCGGGAGTCTCCGTGAGCAGTTCTTC.

This clone was counted at least ten times. The chain joins TRBV7-9 to TRBJ1-2, with D possibly matching TRBD1 (6 bases). CDR1 and CDR2 from the germline V gene are SEHNR and FQNEAQ (reference sequence). This CDR3 has 15 residues. V was pared by 5 bases and J by 4 bases, with 17 bases between. The CDR3 loop reads CASSPTPGQGYGYTF. In DNA, the CDR3 is TGTGCCAGCAGCCCAACACCGGGACAAGGCTATGGCTACACCTTC.

This CDR3 reads CASSYLNYGYTF. Written as DNA, the CDR3 is TGTGCCAGCAGTTACCTGAACTATGGCTACACCTTC. V usage is TRBV28 and J usage is TRBJ1-2, with no clear D. V gave up 4 bases and J gave up 2 bases, with 5 bases separating them. The germline CDR1 and CDR2 sequences are MDHEN and SYDVKM. The CDR3 has 12 residues.

This clone was found a few times. The rearrangement links TRBV9 to TRBJ2-1; 9 nucleotides line up with TRBD1. Losses at the gene ends were 4 bases for V and 5 bases for J; bases not matched to a gene: 16. This CDR3 is 18 amino acids long. CDR1 and CDR2 (germline): SGDLS, YYNGEE. As DNA, the CDR3 is TGTGCCAGCAGCCCCCGGGACAGGGTTGGGGCGGGAGACAATGAGCAGTTCTTC. Protein: CASSPRDRVGAGDNEQFF. Using reference TRBV9 and TRBJ2-1 for the parts outside the CDR3, the full variable domain is DSGVTQTPKHLITATGQRVTLRCSPRSGDLSVYWYQQSLDQGLQFLIQYYNGEERAKGNILERFSAQQFPDLHSELNLSSLELGDSALYFCASSPRDRVGAGDNEQFFGPGTRLTVL.

The gene calls are TRBV27 and TRBJ2-1, with a weak D call TRBD2 (5 bases). This CDR3 region has 15 residues. The germline V gene has CDR1 MNHEY and CDR2 SMNVEV (reference sequence). V was trimmed by 2 bases and J by 3 bases, leaving 11 bases between them. In nucleotides, the CDR3 is TGTGCCAGCAGTTTACCGCTTGGAGGCTACAATGAGCAGTTCTTC. It encodes CASSLPLGGYNEQFF.

The chain recombines TRBV6-1 with TRBJ2-7; TRBD1 matches 9 bases. Losses at the gene ends were 6 bases for V and 6 bases for J; bases not matched to a gene: 6. Germline CDR1 reads MNHNS; CDR2 reads SASEGT. The CDR3 runs 13 residues. The CDR3 reads CASRGQGLGEQYF. CDR3 coding DNA: TGTGCCAGCAGGGGACAGGGCCTCGGCGAGCAGTACTTC.

This clone has a count of ten or more. V gene TRBV7-2 combines with J gene TRBJ2-7; no clear D gene. The CDR3 loop spans 13 amino acids. The germline gives CDR1 SGHTA, CDR2 FQGNSA. Trimming stripped 3 bases from V and 5 bases from J, with 11 bases between. CDR3 nucleotides: TGTGCCAGCAGCTTCCACCTGTCGGACGAGCAGTACTTC. This encodes CASSFHLSDEQYF.